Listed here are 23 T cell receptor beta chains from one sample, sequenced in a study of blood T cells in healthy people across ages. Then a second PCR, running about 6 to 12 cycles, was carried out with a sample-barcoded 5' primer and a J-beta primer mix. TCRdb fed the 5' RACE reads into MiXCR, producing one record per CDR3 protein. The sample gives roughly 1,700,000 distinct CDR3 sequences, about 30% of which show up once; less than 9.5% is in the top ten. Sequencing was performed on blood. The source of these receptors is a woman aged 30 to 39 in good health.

The CDR3 loop reads CSARAPSGGDEQFF. The CDR3 DNA reads as TGCAGTGCTAGAGCGCCTAGCGGGGGGGATGAGCAGTTCTTC. The V gene is TRBV20-1, the J gene TRBJ2-1; TRBD2 agrees at 12 bases. Trimming cost V 1 base and J 8 bases; bases outside gene matches: 3. This CDR3 has 14 amino acids. Germline CDR1 reads DFQATT; CDR2 reads SNEGSKA (reference sequence).

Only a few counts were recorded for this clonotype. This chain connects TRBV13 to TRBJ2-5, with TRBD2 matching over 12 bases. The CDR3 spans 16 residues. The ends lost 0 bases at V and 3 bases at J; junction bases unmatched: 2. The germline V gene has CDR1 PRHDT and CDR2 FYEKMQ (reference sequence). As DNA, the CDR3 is TGTGCCAGCAGCTTAGGACGGACTAGCGGGAAAGAGACCCAGTACTTC. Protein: CASSLGRTSGKETQYF.

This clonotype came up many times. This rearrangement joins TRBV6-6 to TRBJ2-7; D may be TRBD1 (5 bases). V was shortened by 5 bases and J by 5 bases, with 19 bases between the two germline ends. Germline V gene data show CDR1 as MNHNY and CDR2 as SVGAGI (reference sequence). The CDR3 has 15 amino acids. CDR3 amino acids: CASSPRTPNGHEQYF. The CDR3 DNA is TGTGCCAGCAGTCCCCGGACACCAAACGGCCACGAGCAGTACTTC.

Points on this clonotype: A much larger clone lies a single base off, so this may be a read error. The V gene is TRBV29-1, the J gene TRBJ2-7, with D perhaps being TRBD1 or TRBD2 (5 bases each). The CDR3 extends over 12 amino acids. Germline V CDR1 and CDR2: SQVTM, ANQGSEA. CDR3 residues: CGVEGNAYEQYF. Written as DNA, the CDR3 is TGCGGCGTTGAGGGGAATGCCTACGAGCAGTACTTC.

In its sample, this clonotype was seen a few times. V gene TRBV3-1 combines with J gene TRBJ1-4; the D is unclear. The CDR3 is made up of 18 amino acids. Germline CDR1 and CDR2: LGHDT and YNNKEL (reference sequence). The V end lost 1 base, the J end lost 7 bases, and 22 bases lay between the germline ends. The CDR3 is CASSQGLDGGQVPEKLFF. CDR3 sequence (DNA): TGTGCCAGCAGCCAAGGCCTGGATGGAGGGCAAGTACCTGAAAAACTGTTTTTT.

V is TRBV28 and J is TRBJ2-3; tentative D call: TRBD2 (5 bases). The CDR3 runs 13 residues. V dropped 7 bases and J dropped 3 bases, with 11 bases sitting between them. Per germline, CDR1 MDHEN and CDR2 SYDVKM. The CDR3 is CASMDLPTDTQYF. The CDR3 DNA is TGTGCCAGCATGGACTTACCAACAGATACGCAGTATTTT.

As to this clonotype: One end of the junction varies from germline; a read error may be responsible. The DNA of the CDR3 is TGTGTCAGCAGCTTAGGAGGGGGAGACACCATATATTTT. It yields the protein CVSSLGGGDTIYF. This chain links TRBV11-2 with TRBJ1-3; a weak D match, TRBD1 (6 bases). Germline assignment: CDR1 SGHAT and CDR2 FQNNGV. This CDR3 has 13 amino acids.

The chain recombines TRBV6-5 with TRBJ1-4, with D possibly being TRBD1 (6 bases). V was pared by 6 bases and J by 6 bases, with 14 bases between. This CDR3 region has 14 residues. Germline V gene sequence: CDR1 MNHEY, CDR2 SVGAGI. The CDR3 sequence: CASRRLQGHEKLFF. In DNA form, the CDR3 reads TGTGCCAGCAGACGACTCCAGGGGCATGAAAAACTGTTTTTT.

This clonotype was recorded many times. The CDR3 sequence: CASTQGREQFF. CDR3 sequence (DNA): TGTGCCAGCACCCAAGGACGGGAGCAGTTCTTC. This chain connects TRBV12-3 or TRBV12-4 to TRBJ2-1, with D unclear. Trimming left V 7 bases short and J 10 bases short, with 11 bases between. The CDR3 has 11 amino acids.

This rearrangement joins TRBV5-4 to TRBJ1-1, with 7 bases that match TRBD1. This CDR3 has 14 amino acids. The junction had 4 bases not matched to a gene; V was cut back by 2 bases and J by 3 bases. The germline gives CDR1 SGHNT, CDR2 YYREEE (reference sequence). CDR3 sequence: CASSFLDRDTEAFF. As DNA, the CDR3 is TGTGCCAGCAGCTTCCTAGACAGGGACACTGAAGCTTTCTTT. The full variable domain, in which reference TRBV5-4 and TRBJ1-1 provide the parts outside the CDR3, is ETGVTQSPTHLIKTRGQQVTLRCSSQSGHNTVSWYQQALGQGPQFIFQYYREEENGRGNFPPRFSGLQFPNYSSELNVNALELDDSALYLCASSFLDRDTEAFFGQGTRLTVV.

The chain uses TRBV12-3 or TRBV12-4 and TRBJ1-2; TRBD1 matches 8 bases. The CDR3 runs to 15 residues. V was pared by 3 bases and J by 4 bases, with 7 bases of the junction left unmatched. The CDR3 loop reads CASSFSSDRGYGYTF. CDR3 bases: TGTGCCAGCAGTTTTTCAAGCGACAGGGGCTATGGCTACACCTTC.

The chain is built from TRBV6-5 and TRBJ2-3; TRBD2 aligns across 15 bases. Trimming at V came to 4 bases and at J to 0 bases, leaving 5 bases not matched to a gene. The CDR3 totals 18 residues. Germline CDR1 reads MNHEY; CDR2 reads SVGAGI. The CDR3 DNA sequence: TGTGCCAGCAGTTCTGGACTAGCGGGGGGGCGTAGCACAGATACGCAGTATTTT. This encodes CASSSGLAGGRSTDTQYF.

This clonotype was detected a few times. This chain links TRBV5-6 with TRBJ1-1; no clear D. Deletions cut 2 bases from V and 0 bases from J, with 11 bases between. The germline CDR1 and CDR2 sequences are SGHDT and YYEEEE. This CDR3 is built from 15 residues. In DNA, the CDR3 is TGTGCCAGCAGCTTAACCGCAGTGTTGAACACTGAAGCTTTCTTT. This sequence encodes CASSLTAVLNTEAFF. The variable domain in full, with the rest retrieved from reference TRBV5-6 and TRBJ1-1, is DAGVTQSPTHLIKTRGQQVTLRCSPKSGHDTVSWYQQALGQGPQFIFQYYEEEERQRGNFPDRFSGHQFPNYSSELNVNALLLGDSALYLCASSLTAVLNTEAFFGQGTRLTVV.

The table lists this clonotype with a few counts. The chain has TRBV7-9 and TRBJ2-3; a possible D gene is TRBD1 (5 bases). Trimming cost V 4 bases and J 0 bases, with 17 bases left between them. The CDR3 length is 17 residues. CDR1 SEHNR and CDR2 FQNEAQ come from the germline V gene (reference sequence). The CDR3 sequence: CASSSLRTPSSTDTQYF. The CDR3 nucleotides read TGTGCCAGCAGCTCCCTAAGGACACCATCTAGCACAGATACGCAGTATTTT.

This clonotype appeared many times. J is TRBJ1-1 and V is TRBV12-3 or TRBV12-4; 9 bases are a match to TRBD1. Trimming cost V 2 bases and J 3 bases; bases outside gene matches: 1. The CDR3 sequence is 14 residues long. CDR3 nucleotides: TGTGCCAGCAGTTTATGGACAGGGGACACTGAAGCTTTCTTT. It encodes CASSLWTGDTEAFF.

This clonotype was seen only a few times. The CDR3 protein is CATSDPRRGLDTQYF. The CDR3 DNA is TGTGCCACCAGTGACCCCAGGAGGGGGCTAGATACGCAGTATTTT. The chain links TRBV24-1 to TRBJ2-3, with D possibly matching TRBD1 (7 bases). The CDR3 has 15 residues. Deletions cut 4 bases from V and 5 bases from J, with 15 bases between. The V gene's germline CDR1 is KGHDR and CDR2 SFDVKD.

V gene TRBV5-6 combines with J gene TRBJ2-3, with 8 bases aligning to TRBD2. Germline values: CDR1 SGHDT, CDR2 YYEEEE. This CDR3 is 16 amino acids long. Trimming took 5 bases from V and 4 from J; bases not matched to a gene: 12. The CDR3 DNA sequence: TGTGCCAGCAGGTTTGGGGGCGGGAGGTCGGCAGATACGCAGTATTTT. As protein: CASRFGGGRSADTQYF.

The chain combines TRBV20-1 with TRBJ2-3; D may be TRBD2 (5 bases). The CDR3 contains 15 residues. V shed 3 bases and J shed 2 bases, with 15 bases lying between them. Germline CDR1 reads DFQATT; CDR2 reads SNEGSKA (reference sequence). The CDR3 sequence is CSARDSEAITDTQYF. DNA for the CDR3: TGCAGTGCTAGGGACTCGGAAGCCATCACAGATACGCAGTATTTT.

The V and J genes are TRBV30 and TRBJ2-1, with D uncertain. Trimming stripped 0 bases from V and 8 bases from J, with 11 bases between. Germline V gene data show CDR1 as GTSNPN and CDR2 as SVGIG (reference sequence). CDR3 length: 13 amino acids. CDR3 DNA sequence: TGTGCCTGGAGTGTACTTCCTGTGGATGAGCAGTTCTTC. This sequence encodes CAWSVLPVDEQFF.

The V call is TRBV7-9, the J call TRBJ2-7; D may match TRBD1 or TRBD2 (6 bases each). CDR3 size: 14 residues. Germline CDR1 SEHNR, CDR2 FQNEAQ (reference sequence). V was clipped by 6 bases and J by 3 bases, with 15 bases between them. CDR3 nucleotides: TGTGCCAGCAGACCCACCGGGGGCGGCTACGAGCAGTACTTC. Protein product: CASRPTGGGYEQYF. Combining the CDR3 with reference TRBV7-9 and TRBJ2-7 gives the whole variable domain DTGVSQNPRHKITKRGQNVTFRCDPISEHNRLYWYRQTLGQGPEFLTYFQNEAQLEKSRLLSDRFSAERPKGSFSTLEIQRTEQGDSAMYLCASRPTGGGYEQYFGPGTRLTVT.

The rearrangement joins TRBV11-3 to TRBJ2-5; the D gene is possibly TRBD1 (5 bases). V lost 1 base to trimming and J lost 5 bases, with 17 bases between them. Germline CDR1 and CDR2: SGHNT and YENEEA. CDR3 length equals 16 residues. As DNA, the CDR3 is TGTGCCAGCAGCTTAGGGGAAGCAGGGCCCCGGGAGACCCAGTACTTC. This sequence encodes CASSLGEAGPRETQYF.

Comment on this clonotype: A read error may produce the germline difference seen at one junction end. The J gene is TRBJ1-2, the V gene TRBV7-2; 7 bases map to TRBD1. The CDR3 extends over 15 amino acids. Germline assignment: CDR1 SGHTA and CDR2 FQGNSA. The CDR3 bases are TGTGCCAGCAGCCACTGGGGGGACAGCGACTATGGCTACATCTTC. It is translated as CASSHWGDSDYGYIF.

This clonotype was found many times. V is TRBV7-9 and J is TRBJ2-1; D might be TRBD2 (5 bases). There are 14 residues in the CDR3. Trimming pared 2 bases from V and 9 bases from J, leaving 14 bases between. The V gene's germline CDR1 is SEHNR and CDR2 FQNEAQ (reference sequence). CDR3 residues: CASSLLDVSGEQFF. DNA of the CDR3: TGTGCCAGCAGCTTACTCGATGTAAGCGGTGAGCAGTTCTTC. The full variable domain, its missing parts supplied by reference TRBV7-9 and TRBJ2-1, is DTGVSQNPRHKITKRGQNVTFRCDPISEHNRLYWYRQTLGQGPEFLTYFQNEAQLEKSRLLSDRFSAERPKGSFSTLEIQRTEQGDSAMYLCASSLLDVSGEQFFGPGTRLTVL.